A single sample gave rise to the 30 T cell receptor beta chains below, sequenced in a study of radiotherapy plus CTLA-4 blockade in lung cancer. Clones were sequenced by immunoSEQ multiplex PCR, and TCRdb holds only the in-frame ones, with some missing. The sample includes roughly 130,000 clones, 85% to 90% seen only once; the top ten take 6.9%. Sample: peripheral blood, taken from a patient treated with radiotherapy plus ipilimumab. Receptors were obtained from a human donor with non-small cell lung cancer that progressed on radiotherapy plus ipilimumab.

The chain's CDR3 is CASTGQGNIEAFF. The CDR3 nucleotides are TGTGCCAGCACCGGACAAGGGAATATAGAAGCTTTCTTT. The rearrangement joins TRBV6-1 to TRBJ1-1; the D gene is possibly TRBD1 (5 bases). The CDR3 runs 13 residues. Looked up from germline, CDR1 is MNHNS and CDR2 is SASEGT. V shed 7 bases and J shed 8 bases, with 17 bases lying between them.

This chain links TRBV18 with TRBJ2-7, with 12 bases fitting TRBD2. CDR1 and CDR2 (germline): KGHSH, LQKENI. V was pared by 3 bases and J by 2 bases, with 2 bases of the junction left unmatched. The CDR3 totals 15 residues. As DNA, the CDR3 is TGTGCCAGCTCACCGAGACTAGCGGGAGCCTACGAGCAGTACTTC. Translated, it gives CASSPRLAGAYEQYF.

The V gene is TRBV5-1, the J gene TRBJ2-3; possibly TRBD1 or TRBD2 for D (5 bases each). In germline, CDR1 is SGHRS, CDR2 YFSETQ. CDR3 size: 13 residues. Trimming took off 4 bases at V and 4 bases at J, with 10 bases between the two ends. As DNA, the CDR3 is TGCGCCAGCAGCGGGACCCCTTCAGATACGCAGTATTTT. Residues: CASSGTPSDTQYF.

This chain joins TRBV19 and TRBJ2-7; D gene ambiguous. The CDR3 consists of 15 residues. V lost 5 bases and J lost 0, with 14 bases in between. Germline CDR1 LNHDA, CDR2 SQIVND (reference sequence). Written as DNA, the CDR3 is TGTGCCAGTAGTCGCCCCAAGAGCGACTCCTACGAGCAGTACTTC. It codes for CASSRPKSDSYEQYF.

The chain uses TRBV4-2 and TRBJ2-1; D call uncertain. V was clipped by 2 bases and J by 2 bases, with 7 bases between them. Germline V CDR1 and CDR2: LGHNA, YNFKEQ. This CDR3 region has 14 residues. CDR3: CASSQPGTYNEQFF. The DNA for the CDR3 is TGTGCCAGCAGCCAACCCGGAACCTACAATGAGCAGTTCTTC.

In this sample, this clone turned up once. The rearrangement links TRBV2 to TRBJ2-1, with 9 bases that match TRBD2. The CDR3 runs to 15 residues. Germline V gene lookup returns CDR1 SNHLY and CDR2 FYNNEI. The junction had 12 bases not matched to a gene; V was cut back by 5 bases and J by 10 bases. The CDR3, as DNA: TGTGCCAGCAGTCCGGGACTAGCTGGGTTGGGGGAGCAGTTCTTC. It is translated as CASSPGLAGLGEQFF.

V gene TRBV9 combines with J gene TRBJ2-3; 7 nucleotides agree with TRBD2. V lost 4 bases and J lost 2; bases outside the gene matches: 10. The germline gives CDR1 SGDLS, CDR2 YYNGEE. The CDR3 is 16 amino acids. This CDR3 reads CASSLLSGVNTDTQYF. The CDR3 DNA is TGTGCCAGCAGCCTATTAAGCGGGGTTAACACAGATACGCAGTATTTT.

The chain recombines TRBV27 with TRBJ1-2; TRBD1 agrees at 12 bases. Germline values: CDR1 MNHEY, CDR2 SMNVEV (reference sequence). This CDR3 region has 14 residues. V lost 7 bases to trimming and J lost 7 bases; unmatched junction nucleotides: 7. The CDR3 spells CASKLGTGGFGYTF. The CDR3 nucleotides read TGTGCCAGCAAATTAGGGACAGGGGGCTTTGGCTACACCTTC.

The chain couples TRBV2 to TRBJ1-2; the D gene is possibly TRBD1 (5 bases). CDR3 length equals 16 residues. V was clipped by 4 bases and J by 8 bases, with 23 bases between them. The germline V gene encodes CDR1 SNHLY and CDR2 FYNNEI. CDR3 coding DNA: TGTGCCAGCAGTGTGACAGCCCCTGGGACTTCGGGGGGCTACACCTTC. This sequence encodes CASSVTAPGTSGGYTF. Full variable domain (outside the CDR3, taken from reference TRBV2 and TRBJ1-2): EPEVTQTPSHQVTQMGQEVILRCVPISNHLYFYWYRQILGQKVEFLVSFYNNEISEKSEIFDDQFSVERPDGSNFTLKIRSTKLEDSAMYFCASSVTAPGTSGGYTFGSGTRLTVV.

This clone was found a few times. J is TRBJ2-7 and V is TRBV7-9; 7 nucleotides match TRBD2. The J segment lost 5 bases and the V segment lost 0 bases, leaving 10 bases of the junction unmatched. There are 16 residues in the CDR3. Germline CDR1 and CDR2: SEHNR and FQNEAQ (reference sequence). The CDR3 bases are TGTGCCAGCAGCTTAGCGCGGGAGTCTAGGCGGAACGAGCAGTACTTC. It is translated as CASSLARESRRNEQYF.

The V gene is TRBV27, the J gene TRBJ1-2, with no clear D. Germline CDR1 and CDR2: MNHEY and SMNVEV (reference sequence). Deletions cut 2 bases from V and 2 bases from J, with 12 bases between. The CDR3 runs to 15 residues. The CDR3 here is CASSLGRQPNYGYTF. CDR3 coding DNA: TGTGCCAGCAGTTTAGGGCGTCAGCCCAACTATGGCTACACCTTC.

The chain combines TRBV20-1 with TRBJ2-2, with D unclear. The CDR3 has 11 amino acids. V dropped 6 bases and J dropped 9 bases, with 11 bases sitting between them. CDR1 DFQATT and CDR2 SNEGSKA come from the germline V gene (reference sequence). CDR3 coding DNA: TGCAGTGCAACCCAAAACCGGGAGCTGTTTTTT. Protein: CSATQNRELFF.

This chain links TRBV5-6 with TRBJ2-4; D not resolved. V lost 0 bases and J 3 bases, leaving 4 bases between the germline ends. Per germline, CDR1 SGHDT and CDR2 YYEEEE. The CDR3 totals 13 residues. The CDR3: CASSLGDKNIQYF. Here the CDR3 DNA reads TGTGCCAGCAGCTTGGGTGACAAAAACATTCAGTACTTC.

The chain combines TRBV23-1 with TRBJ1-5; 7 bases map to TRBD1. TRBV23-1 falls under the ORF class, with uncertain function. V trimming: 6 bases; J trimming: 1 base; junction bases outside the gene matches: 3. CDR3 length: 14 amino acids. CDR3 nucleotides: TGCGCCAGCAGACTGGGACAGAGCAATCAGCCCCAGCATTTT. Its translation is CASRLGQSNQPQHF.

This clone was seen a few times. The V and J genes are TRBV15 and TRBJ2-7, with TRBD1 matching over 10 bases. The ends lost 6 bases at V and 7 bases at J; junction bases unmatched: 12. Germline CDR1 and CDR2: LNHNV and YYDKDF (reference sequence). The CDR3 totals 15 residues. CDR3 residues: CATRRGGTGAQEQYF. Written as DNA, the CDR3 is TGTGCCACCAGACGGGGCGGGACAGGGGCTCAAGAGCAGTACTTC.

The chain couples TRBV11-1 to TRBJ2-7; 8 positions match TRBD2. V shed 1 base and J 6 bases; nucleotides not matched to a gene: 8. The CDR3 runs 15 residues. CDR1 and CDR2 from the germline V gene are SGHAT and FQDESV (reference sequence). The CDR3 DNA reads as TGTGCCAGCAGCTTAGAGACGGGAGGGCGGGGCGAGCAGTACTTC. Residues: CASSLETGGRGEQYF. Full variable domain (outside the CDR3, taken from reference TRBV11-1 and TRBJ2-7): EAEVAQSPRYKITEKSQAVAFWCDPISGHATLYWYRQILGQGPELLVQFQDESVVDDSQLPKDRFSAERLKGVDSTLKIQPAELGDSAMYLCASSLETGGRGEQYFGPGTRLTVT.

The chain combines TRBV9 with TRBJ2-1, with 13 positions matching TRBD2. With 2 bases clipped from V and 12 bases from J, the junction kept 5 bases outside the gene matches. Germline V gene sequence: CDR1 SGDLS, CDR2 YYNGEE. CDR3 length equals 14 residues. CDR3: CASSVGLAGLGQFF. CDR3 DNA: TGTGCCAGCAGCGTGGGACTAGCGGGACTTGGGCAGTTCTTC.

This chain connects TRBV5-4 to TRBJ2-7; 7 nucleotides agree with TRBD2. The germline CDR1 and CDR2 sequences are SGHNT and YYREEE (reference sequence). The CDR3 loop spans 15 amino acids. V was pared by 3 bases and J by 0 bases, with 6 bases of the junction left unmatched. The CDR3 coding sequence is TGTGCCAGCAGCTCGGGACTACTCAGCTCCTACGAGCAGTACTTC. Its protein is CASSSGLLSSYEQYF.

The gene calls are TRBV9 and TRBJ2-5; 7 bases align to TRBD2. The CDR3 has 13 residues. CDR1 and CDR2 (germline): SGDLS, YYNGEE. The ends lost 6 bases at V and 5 bases at J; junction bases unmatched: 7. CDR3 residues: CASNPGGMETQYF. CDR3 coding DNA: TGTGCCAGCAATCCCGGGGGGATGGAGACCCAGTACTTC.

The chain links TRBV2 to TRBJ1-5; D is ambiguous. Trimming took off 8 bases at V and 0 bases at J, with 8 bases between the two ends. The CDR3 covers 13 residues. The germline gives CDR1 SNHLY, CDR2 FYNNEI. CDR3 nucleotide sequence: TGTGCCAGCCTCCTATATAGCAATCAGCCCCAGCATTTT. The encoded protein is CASLLYSNQPQHF.

This chain joins TRBV11-2 and TRBJ2-7; TRBD2 is a possible D gene (6 bases). Trimming removed 5 bases at V and 0 bases at J, with 14 bases between. Germline values: CDR1 SGHAT, CDR2 FQNNGV. This CDR3 is built from 15 residues. The CDR3 is CASSPGGLSSYEQYF. The DNA of the CDR3 is TGTGCCAGCAGCCCCGGGGGATTAAGCTCCTACGAGCAGTACTTC.

This chain connects TRBV19 to TRBJ2-1; D is perhaps TRBD1 (5 bases). The ends were cut back, 1 base at V and 0 bases at J, with 13 bases in the middle. The V gene's germline CDR1 is LNHDA and CDR2 SQIVND (reference sequence). The CDR3 consists of 17 residues. CDR3 sequence: CASSIVGADSSYNEQFF. The CDR3 region has the DNA TGTGCCAGTAGTATAGTAGGAGCCGACAGCTCCTACAATGAGCAGTTCTTC.

The chain has TRBV30 and TRBJ1-4; D remains ambiguous. The V gene's germline CDR1 is GTSNPN and CDR2 SVGIG (reference sequence). The CDR3 spans 12 residues. Trimming took off 2 bases at V and 5 bases at J, with 6 bases between the two ends. The CDR3 region is CAWSPPNEKLFF. The CDR3 DNA reads TGTGCCTGGAGTCCCCCGAATGAAAAACTGTTTTTT.

This sequence joins TRBV10-2 and TRBJ2-3, with D possibly TRBD2 on 7 matching bases. The CDR3 is made up of 16 amino acids. Trimming cost V 3 bases and J 2 bases, with 15 bases left between them. Germline V CDR1 and CDR2: WSHSY, SAAADI. The chain's CDR3 is CASSDGRGGPTDTQYF. Written as DNA, the CDR3 is TGCGCCAGCAGTGACGGCAGGGGAGGGCCCACAGATACGCAGTATTTT.

This chain links TRBV6-1 with TRBJ1-1; 7 bases fit TRBD1. Germline V lookup: CDR1 MNHNS, CDR2 SASEGT. CDR3 length: 14 residues. With V trimmed by 5 bases and J by 1 base, 4 bases remained unmatched. The CDR3 DNA sequence: TGTGCCAGCAGTCCTCGGACAGGGAACACTGAAGCTTTCTTT. It codes for CASSPRTGNTEAFF.

The rearrangement uses TRBV7-3 and TRBJ2-5; TRBD2 is a possible D gene (5 bases). The CDR3 consists of 14 residues. The germline V gene has CDR1 SGHTA and CDR2 FQGTGA. Trimming removed 1 base from V and 1 base from J, with 7 bases in between. CDR3 coding DNA: TGTGCCAGCAGCTTAATGGGAGTCCAAGAGACCCAGTACTTC. It specifies CASSLMGVQETQYF.

The chain links TRBV6-5 to TRBJ2-1; no reliable D call. This CDR3 contains 15 residues. The V gene lost 5 bases and the J gene lost 6 bases, with 17 bases spanning the gap. Germline CDR1 MNHEY, CDR2 SVGAGI. CDR3 DNA: TGTGCCAGCAGTCTGGACCGGCTGACGCTCAATGAGCAGTTCTTC. Translating it yields CASSLDRLTLNEQFF.

V is TRBV19 and J is TRBJ2-7; perhaps TRBD2 as D (6 bases). V lost 8 bases to trimming and J lost 1 base, with 12 bases between them. This CDR3 is built from 13 residues. Per the germline V gene, CDR1 is LNHDA and CDR2 is SQIVND (reference sequence). The DNA for the CDR3 is TGTGCCAGTGGATTAGCGGAGTCCTACGAGCAGTACTTC. As protein: CASGLAESYEQYF.

This clone was observed a single time. The CDR3 here is CASSLGVAKNNEQFF. CDR3 nucleotides: TGTGCCAGCAGCTTGGGGGTAGCAAAGAACAATGAGCAGTTCTTC. The chain uses TRBV11-2 and TRBJ2-1; D may correspond to TRBD1 or TRBD2 (5 bases each). The CDR3 sequence is 15 residues long. Germline V gives CDR1 SGHAT, CDR2 FQNNGV. V was pared by 3 bases and J by 5 bases, with 14 bases between.

This chain links TRBV7-2 with TRBJ1-2, with 7 bases lining up with TRBD1. Germline lookup yields CDR1 SGHTA and CDR2 FQGNSA. V trimming: 1 base; J trimming: 13 bases; junction bases outside the gene matches: 6. This CDR3 is 12 amino acids long. The CDR3 reads CASSLGGQARTF. The DNA of the CDR3 is TGTGCCAGCAGCTTAGGAGGACAGGCCCGCACCTTC.